The next 12 T cell receptor beta chains were all read from a single sample in a study of blood T cells in healthy people across ages. The authors ran a second PCR of about 7 to 11 cycles using a sample-barcoded 5' primer and a J-beta primer mix. A single record per CDR3 protein comes from TCRdb applying MiXCR to the 5' RACE reads. The sample comprises 600,000 to 850,000 distinct CDR3 sequences, roughly two fifths of which are singletons, and 20% rests with the top ten. The sample was blood. These receptors came from a woman in her sixties or seventies in good health.

The V gene is TRBV30, the J gene TRBJ2-2, with D possibly matching TRBD2 (6 bases). The CDR3 is 14 residues long. Germline CDR1 reads GTSNPN; CDR2 reads SVGIG (reference sequence). The germline V and J ends were trimmed by 7 bases and 5 bases, with 17 bases remaining between them. CDR3 nucleotides: TGTGCCTCGAGATGGGACTCCCAGACCGGGGAGCTGTTTTTT. Translation: CASRWDSQTGELFF.

The table lists this clonotype with many counts. The chain recombines TRBV3-1 with TRBJ2-7, with unresolved D. V was shortened by 4 bases and J by 3 bases, with 7 bases between the two germline ends. CDR3 size: 12 residues. Germline-derived CDR1 and CDR2 are LGHDT and YNNKEL (reference sequence). CDR3 amino acids: CASSRSDYEQYF. The CDR3 bases are TGTGCCAGCAGCCGCAGTGACTACGAGCAGTACTTC.

In this sample, this clonotype turned up a few times. J is TRBJ2-3 and V is TRBV7-2; 14 positions match TRBD2. V gave up 5 bases and J gave up 4 bases; unmatched junction bases: 11. CDR1 is SGHTA, CDR2 FQGNSA, per germline. This CDR3 is 18 amino acids long. The CDR3 coding sequence is TGTGCCAGCAGCCCACGACTAGCGGGAGGGCGAGAAGCAGATACGCAGTATTTT. This translates into CASSPRLAGGREADTQYF.

This clonotype came up a few times. A much bigger clone sits one base away, suggesting this may be a read error. This chain connects TRBV10-3 to TRBJ1-5, with unresolved D. The germline V gene has CDR1 ENHRY and CDR2 SYGVKD. The CDR3 consists of 12 residues. Trimming stripped 6 bases from V and 3 bases from J, with 6 bases between. The DNA of the CDR3 is TGTGCCATCAGGGAGAACAATCAGCCCCAGCATTTT. It encodes CAIRENNQPQHF.

The V and J genes are TRBV24-1 and TRBJ1-2; the D gene is possibly TRBD1 (5 bases). In germline, CDR1 is KGHDR, CDR2 SFDVKD. The length of the CDR3 is 13 residues. In DNA form, the CDR3 reads TGTGCATCCGCCGGGGGTCTGGGCTATGGCTACACCTTC. Residues: CASAGGLGYGYTF.

This clonotype was found a few times. V is TRBV24-1 and J is TRBJ2-1; 11 bases are a match to TRBD2. CDR3 length equals 16 residues. Trimming cost V 2 bases and J 4 bases; bases outside gene matches: 3. Germline V gives CDR1 KGHDR, CDR2 SFDVKD. In DNA form, the CDR3 reads TGTGCCACCAGTGATTCTAGCGGGAGGAGATACAATGAGCAGTTCTTC. Protein product: CATSDSSGRRYNEQFF.

The chain couples TRBV5-1 to TRBJ2-1; no clear D gene. V was clipped by 2 bases and J by 1 base, with 10 bases between them. CDR3 length equals 15 residues. Germline values: CDR1 SGHRS, CDR2 YFSETQ. CDR3 in DNA: TGCGCCAGCAGCTTCCCTCGCCCTTCCTACAATGAGCAGTTCTTC. Translated: CASSFPRPSYNEQFF.

This clonotype showed up many times. This rearrangement joins TRBV28 to TRBJ2-7; 7 bases match TRBD2. Trimming removed 11 bases from V and 2 bases from J; junction bases left unmatched: 0. CDR3 length: 10 amino acids. Per germline, CDR1 MDHEN and CDR2 SYDVKM. The CDR3: CAAGAYEQYF. In nucleotides, the CDR3 is TGTGCCGCGGGGGCCTACGAGCAGTACTTC.

The table lists this clonotype with many counts. The chain couples TRBV29-1 to TRBJ2-1, with D unresolved. There are 12 residues in the CDR3. Germline V gives CDR1 SQVTM, CDR2 ANQGSEA. Trimming shortened V by 8 bases and J by 2 bases, and 10 bases separated the two germline ends. CDR3 in DNA: TGCAGCCTAACCTTAACCTACAATGAGCAGTTCTTC. Translation gives CSLTLTYNEQFF.

The table lists this clonotype with a few counts. The chain joins TRBV3-1 to TRBJ2-1, with 7 nucleotides matching TRBD2. CDR1 is LGHDT and CDR2 is YNNKEL in the germline V gene (reference sequence). The junction had 5 bases not matched to a gene; V was cut back by 0 bases and J by 6 bases. The CDR3 has 15 amino acids. CDR3 DNA sequence: TGTGCCAGCAGCCAAGAAGCGGGAAGACCCAATGAGCAGTTCTTC. Its protein is CASSQEAGRPNEQFF.

The V and J genes are TRBV7-3 and TRBJ2-1, with 11 bases fitting TRBD2. The CDR3 contains 16 residues. Germline V gene data show CDR1 as SGHTA and CDR2 as FQGTGA. J was trimmed by 6 bases and V by 3 bases; bases with no gene match: 7. The CDR3 sequence: CASSLLGLAGGNEQFF. CDR3 nucleotide sequence: TGTGCCAGCAGCTTGCTTGGTCTAGCGGGGGGCAATGAGCAGTTCTTC.

This clonotype was seen only a few times. This chain joins TRBV27 and TRBJ1-5, with D tentatively TRBD1 (5 bases). Trimming cost V 4 bases and J 5 bases, with 15 bases left between them. This CDR3 spans 15 amino acids. Germline V gene lookup returns CDR1 MNHEY and CDR2 SMNVEV (reference sequence). CDR3 DNA: TGTGCCAGCAGTTCTCAGGTGGGACTCTATCAGCCCCAGCATTTT. It yields the protein CASSSQVGLYQPQHF.